The entry that follows covers one TCR beta chain sequence. Its cognate antigen is unknown. Between the trimmed V and J ends, which lost 1 base and 0 bases, there was a span of 10 bases. The CDR3 contains 15 residues. The germline gives CDR1 LNHDA, CDR2 SQIVND (reference sequence). This sample's time point: persistent/refractory GD, antithyroid drugs over 5 years with positive TRAb. There was RNA extracted from PBMCs, and the TCR library was made from it. The data were taken from a study of regulatory T cells in long-lasting Graves disease. Findings and caveats of the study: Owing to a sample size that was small, accuracy may have been reduced. In persistent patients, shared public clonotypes (roughly 2,700) outnumbered those in new patients (approximately 940). Patients with persistent disease showed a bias toward TRBV28, TRBJ1-2 and TRBJ2-5.

Arm-PCR of CDR3 regions and iRepertoire HTBI primers were the basis on which TCR beta libraries were built. TCRdb reprocessed the multiplex PCR reads via MiXCR and lists one record per CDR3 protein. Among some 440,000 distinct CDR3 sequences, around 20% were seen once, and the ten largest hold 6.5% to 10%. The sample in question was peripheral blood mononuclear cells (PBMCs), obtained when the disease was refractory, from a patient treated with antithyroid drugs. The chain links TRBV19 to TRBJ2-7, with D tentatively TRBD1 (6 bases). The receptor comes from a female donor with Graves disease. The CDR3 loop is CASSIAETGSYEQYF. The CDR3 DNA reads TGTGCCAGTAGTATAGCGGAGACAGGCTCCTACGAGCAGTACTTC.